This is a list of T cell receptor beta chains from one sample in a study of control samples from healthy donors and cancer patients. The table came from immunoSEQ multiplex PCR; TCRdb's copy has only in-frame clones and leaves some out. Of about 15,000 clones in the sample, approximately 87% are singletons; the top ten hold approximately 10%. Sequenced sample: PBMCs. These receptors were collected from a woman aged 70-85 years with colorectal cancer. CDR3s include the opening cysteine and the closing phenylalanine or tryptophan. The D gene is left open where the match is weak. Rows give clone size only sometimes, using once, few, many, or a class for an expanded clone.

cdr3_length	d_call	v_call	clone_size	j_call	cdr3_nt	cdr3_aa
16	TRBD1	TRBV6-2/TRBV6-3	-	TRBJ2-1	TGTGCCAGCAGTCTAAACCGGGACAGGGGTTTGGATGAGCAGTTCTTC	CASSLNRDRGLDEQFF
16	TRBD1	TRBV7-9	-	TRBJ2-3	TGTGCCAGCAGCCCAGAGGGACAGCACGGCACAGATACGCAGTATTTT	CASSPEGQHGTDTQYF
13	-	TRBV14	medium-sized	TRBJ1-1	TGTGCCAGCAGCCAAGAGATCTTCCTTGAAGCTTTCTTT	CASSQEIFLEAFF
14	TRBD1	TRBV6-5	-	TRBJ1-3	TGTGCCAGCAGCGTGGACAGGCTTGGAAACACCATATATTTT	CASSVDRLGNTIYF
15	-	TRBV9	-	TRBJ1-5	TGTGCCAGCAGCGTAGGAGGGAGGGGCAATCAGCCCCAGCATTTT	CASSVGGRGNQPQHF
15	-	TRBV6-5	-	TRBJ1-5	TGTGCCAGCAGCCCGACAGTTTATAGCAATCAGCCCCAGCATTTT	CASSPTVYSNQPQHF
14	-	TRBV2	-	TRBJ1-2	TGTGCCAGCAGTGAAAGAGGGTTCGCCTATGGCTACACCTTC	CASSERGFAYGYTF
13	-	TRBV7-9	-	TRBJ1-2	TGTGCCAGCAGCTTAGCCGACACCTATGGCTACACCTTC	CASSLADTYGYTF
15	-	TRBV12-5	-	TRBJ2-4	TGTGCTAGTGGTGCCTCGGCGGGCGGCAAAAACATTCAGTACTTC	CASGASAGGKNIQYF
14	-	TRBV10-3	-	TRBJ1-1	TGTGCCATCAGTGAGTCAGCAGCGAACACTGAAGCTTTCTTT	CAISESAANTEAFF
14	-	TRBV27	few	TRBJ1-3	TGTGCCAGCGCCCCCGGCCACTCTGGAAACACCATATATTTT	CASAPGHSGNTIYF
18	TRBD2	TRBV4-2	-	TRBJ2-5	TGTGCCAGCAGCCAAGACGGGGGACTAGCGGGGGCACAAGAGACCCAGTACTTC	CASSQDGGLAGAQETQYF
11	-	TRBV6-6	-	TRBJ1-1	TGTGCCAGCAGTTACTCAGGTGAAGCTTTCTTT	CASSYSGEAFF
13	-	TRBV10-3	-	TRBJ1-1	TGTGCCATCAGGCCGGGGCCAGAGGCTGAAGCTTTCTTT	CAIRPGPEAEAFF
13	-	TRBV18	once	TRBJ1-5	TGTGCCAGCTCACCGGCAGGGGATCAGCCCCAGCATTTT	CASSPAGDQPQHF
16	-	TRBV7-9	-	TRBJ1-1	TGTGCCAGCCTTTTTTATGGGTTTGGGAACCCTAGTGAAGCTTTCTTT	CASLFYGFGNPSEAFF
16	-	TRBV2	-	TRBJ1-6	TGTGCCAGCAGCGATCAATCTCGGGATTCGAGTTCACCCCTCCACTTT	CASSDQSRDSSSPLHF
15	-	TRBV24-1	-	TRBJ1-2	TGTGCCACCAGTGATTCGGAAACAGGGTACTATGGCTACACCTTC	CATSDSETGYYGYTF
11	-	TRBV20-1	-	TRBJ2-7	TGCAGTGCTAGCGGAGGGACCGGGCAGTACTTC	CSASGGTGQYF
15	-	TRBV6-5	-	TRBJ1-3	TGTGCCAGCAGTTACTCTGGTAGCTCTGGAAACACCATATATTTT	CASSYSGSSGNTIYF
17	TRBD2	TRBV7-2	-	TRBJ2-1	TGTGCCAGCAGCTTAGTCGGGGGGACCAACTCCTACAATGAGCAGTTCTTC	CASSLVGGTNSYNEQFF
14	TRBD2	TRBV3-1/TRBV3-2	few	TRBJ2-1	TGTGCCAGCAGCCCCGGACTAGCGCGAAATGAGCAGTTCTTC	CASSPGLARNEQFF
15	TRBD1	TRBV7-2	-	TRBJ1-4	TGTGCCAGCAGCTTAGGGACAGGGGGCAGTGAAAAACTGTTTTTT	CASSLGTGGSEKLFF
14	-	TRBV6-2/TRBV6-3	-	TRBJ1-2	TGTGCCAGCAGTTCACTTTTGAACTCCTATGGCTACACCTTC	CASSSLLNSYGYTF
16	-	TRBV18	-	TRBJ1-1	TGTGCCAGCTCACCACCGAGCCAGGGAGCAAACCCTGAAGCTTTCTTT	CASSPPSQGANPEAFF
15	TRBD1	TRBV15	-	TRBJ1-4	TGTGCCACCAGCAGAGATCGGGACAGGGGCGAAAAACTGTTTTTT	CATSRDRDRGEKLFF
14	TRBD1	TRBV25-1	-	TRBJ2-7	TGTGCCAGCAGACAGACAGGGTCACAGGGCGAGCAGTACTTC	CASRQTGSQGEQYF
12	-	TRBV7-2	-	TRBJ1-2	TGTGCCAGCAGCTTAGGCACGGGGCGGCCCACCTTC	CASSLGTGRPTF
16	-	TRBV3-1/TRBV3-2	-	TRBJ2-6	TGTGCCAGCAGCGTCCCGGAAATCTCTGGGGCCAACGTCCTGACTTTC	CASSVPEISGANVLTF
15	TRBD2	TRBV11-3	-	TRBJ2-5	TGTGCCAGCAGCTCCCGGACTAGCGGGAGGGAGACCCAGTACTTC	CASSSRTSGRETQYF
15	TRBD1	TRBV6-5	-	TRBJ1-3	TGTGCCAGCAGGGTCGACAGGGGAGCCGGAAACACCATATATTTT	CASRVDRGAGNTIYF
15	-	TRBV5-5	once	TRBJ1-6	TGTGCCAGCAGCTTGGAGGGGGGGGCCGGATCACCCCTCCACTTT	CASSLEGGAGSPLHF
18	-	TRBV4-3	-	TRBJ2-3	TGCGCCAGCAGCCACGCCGACTGGACTACCTTCAACGAAGATACGCAGTATTTT	CASSHADWTTFNEDTQYF
17	-	TRBV9	few	TRBJ1-2	TGTGCCAGCAGCGGGTTGGTTGGGGGCAGGGAGGACTATGGCTACACCTTC	CASSGLVGGREDYGYTF
15	-	TRBV18	-	TRBJ1-5	TGTGCCAGCTCACCAGAGGGATATAGCAATCAGCCCCAGCATTTT	CASSPEGYSNQPQHF
15	-	TRBV2	-	TRBJ1-5	TGTGCCAGCAGTGGGGGGCAGGGGCTCAATCAGCCCCAGCATTTT	CASSGGQGLNQPQHF
16	-	TRBV5-6	-	TRBJ1-1	TGTGCCAGCAGCTTGGGGACAGTAGGTGTGAACACTGAAGCTTTCTTT	CASSLGTVGVNTEAFF
15	-	TRBV27	-	TRBJ1-5	TGTGCCAGCAGTTTATCAGGGTATAGCAATCAGCCCCAGCATTTT	CASSLSGYSNQPQHF
12	-	TRBV7-9	-	TRBJ2-3	TGTGCCAGCAGCTTAGTGTCAGATACGCAGTATTTT	CASSLVSDTQYF
14	-	TRBV9	-	TRBJ2-7	TGTGCCAGCAGCGTCGACACATTCTCCTACGAGCAGTACTTC	CASSVDTFSYEQYF
12	-	TRBV2	-	TRBJ2-5	TGTGCCAGCAGTGATTCCGGGGAGACCCAGTACTTC	CASSDSGETQYF
14	-	TRBV7-9	-	TRBJ1-2	TGTGCCAGCAGCCCCCCAGGTGTTGGCTATGGCTACACCTTC	CASSPPGVGYGYTF
16	TRBD1	TRBV4-2	-	TRBJ2-3	TGTGCCAGCAGCCAAGGGGGACAGCCGAGCACAGATACGCAGTATTTT	CASSQGGQPSTDTQYF
13	-	TRBV2	-	TRBJ2-7	TGTGCCACCGCGGTAAGGGGAGCCTACGAGCAGTACTTC	CATAVRGAYEQYF
14	-	TRBV30	once	TRBJ1-1	TGTGCCTGGAGTCGCAGGGCGGTAGGCACTGAAGCTTTCTTT	CAWSRRAVGTEAFF
14	TRBD2	TRBV6-6	once	TRBJ2-3	TGTGCCAGCAGAGCCGGGGGGGCAACAGATACGCAGTATTTT	CASRAGGATDTQYF
16	-	TRBV18	-	TRBJ1-2	TGTGCCAGCTCCCCCGTCGGGGGGGAGAGGAGTTATGGCTACACCTTC	CASSPVGGERSYGYTF
13	TRBD1	TRBV19	-	TRBJ2-7	TGTGCCACCCAGGACAGGTCCTCGGGGGAGCAGTACTTC	CATQDRSSGEQYF
14	-	TRBV5-1	-	TRBJ2-3	TGCGCCAGCAGCACAGGACCTAGCACAGATACGCAGTATTTT	CASSTGPSTDTQYF
13	-	TRBV9	-	TRBJ2-7	TGTGCCAGCAGCGTAGTTCCAGACTACGAGCAGTACTTC	CASSVVPDYEQYF
11	-	TRBV29-1	-	TRBJ1-3	TGCAGCGCCGGACAGGGAAACACCATATATTTT	CSAGQGNTIYF
17	TRBD2	TRBV11-2	-	TRBJ2-1	TGTGCCAGCAGCCTAGAGATACCGGGACTAGCAGAAAACGGGCAGTTCTTC	CASSLEIPGLAENGQFF
14	-	TRBV23-1	few	TRBJ1-1	TGCGCCAGCAGTCCCCCTCACGTGGACACTGAAGCTTTCTTT	CASSPPHVDTEAFF
14	-	TRBV7-4	-	TRBJ1-1	TGTGCCAGCAGCTTGGGATTTAAAAGGACTGAAGCTTTCTTT	CASSLGFKRTEAFF
18	TRBD1	TRBV30	-	TRBJ1-2	TGTGCCTGGAGTGCGATATCCAACCCGGGACAGGGTGAGGATGGCTACACCTTC	CAWSAISNPGQGEDGYTF
13	-	TRBV5-1	-	TRBJ2-1	TGCGCCAGCAGCTTTCGGCGGTACAATGAGCAGTTCTTC	CASSFRRYNEQFF
15	-	TRBV5-1	-	TRBJ1-2	TGCGCCAGCACCATAAACCCACTTGGAAGAAATGGCTACACCTTC	CASTINPLGRNGYTF
16	-	TRBV5-1	once	TRBJ2-7	TGCGCCAGCAGTTTGGAGGGGGCGCTTAATATCTACGAGCAGTACTTC	CASSLEGALNIYEQYF
12	-	TRBV30	-	TRBJ2-7	TGTGCCTGGAGTGTAGGTCTCAAGGGATTTCGCTTC	CAWSVGLKGFRF
16	TRBD2	TRBV24-1	-	TRBJ2-1	TGTGCCACCAGTGATCGGACTAGCGGGGTCTACAATGAGCAGTTCTTC	CATSDRTSGVYNEQFF